This entry lists 4 T cell receptor beta chains sequenced from one sample in a study of early T cells in non-severe SARS-CoV-2 infection. TCRdb re-called the 5' RACE reads with MiXCR, one entry per CDR3 protein. The sample includes 65,000 to 85,000 distinct CDR3 sequences, approximately 10% of them seen just once. The sample comprised whole blood. The source is an adult who was a healthcare worker with PCR-confirmed SARS-CoV-2 infection or an uninfected control (not recorded which).

The chain is built from TRBV11-2 and TRBJ2-2, with TRBD2 matching 12 bases. CDR1 and CDR2 (germline): SGHAT, FQNNGV. The CDR3 extends over 16 amino acids. J lost 3 bases, V lost 6 bases, and 5 bases had no gene match. The CDR3 sequence: CASRRGLAGYTGELFF. The DNA of the CDR3 is TGTGCCAGCAGACGTGGACTAGCGGGATACACCGGGGAGCTGTTTTTT.

The chain joins TRBV29-1 to TRBJ1-2; D is undetermined. This CDR3 is built from 11 residues. CDR1 is SQVTM, CDR2 ANQGSEA, per germline. The ends were cut back, 0 bases at V and 1 base at J, with 0 bases in the middle. CDR3 protein: CSVEDNYGYTF. Written as DNA, the CDR3 is TGCAGCGTTGAAGATAACTATGGCTACACCTTC.

This clonotype was detected many times. This rearrangement joins TRBV6-5 to TRBJ1-1; the D is unclear. V lost 6 bases to trimming and J lost 4 bases, with 12 bases between them. Germline CDR1 is MNHEY and CDR2 is SVGAGI. This CDR3 is built from 13 residues. The CDR3 here is CASRDLRSTEAFF. DNA of the CDR3: TGTGCCAGCAGGGATCTAAGGTCCACTGAAGCTTTCTTT.

As to this clonotype: Being one base from a much bigger clone, this may be a read error. This sequence joins TRBV11-3 and TRBJ2-3; no reliable D call. The germline gives CDR1 SGHNT, CDR2 YENEEA. The CDR3 has 12 amino acids. The CDR3 DNA follows: TGTGTCAGCAGCTTAGATCTGGGTTCGCAGTATTTT. This encodes CVSSLDLGSQYF.